What follows are 10 T cell receptor beta chains derived from one specimen sequenced in a study of early T cells in non-severe SARS-CoV-2 infection. MiXCR, applied by TCRdb to the 5' RACE reads, yields one record per CDR3 protein. This table has tens of thousands of distinct CDR3 sequences, less than 15% appearing once. The specimen was whole blood, collected at baseline. The receptors originated from an adult who was a healthcare worker with PCR-confirmed SARS-CoV-2 infection or an uninfected control (not recorded which).

Only a few counts were recorded for this clonotype. The CDR3 bases are TGTGCCAGCAGTCACCGCGCAGGATCTAACTATGGCTACACCTTC. Translation: CASSHRAGSNYGYTF. The J gene is TRBJ1-2, the V gene TRBV2; D remains unclear. The CDR3 is 15 residues long. In germline, CDR1 is SNHLY, CDR2 FYNNEI. Trimming removed 5 bases at V and 0 bases at J, with 13 bases between.

A few counts support this clonotype. CDR3 sequence (DNA): TGTGCCAGCAGTTTCGGCGGGGCCACCGGGGAGCTGTTTTTT. Protein sequence: CASSFGGATGELFF. The chain is built from TRBV12-3 or TRBV12-4 and TRBJ2-2; maybe TRBD2 (6 bases). V was cut by 3 bases and J by 4 bases, with 9 bases left in between. The CDR3 has 14 residues.

This clonotype has at least ten counts. The J gene is TRBJ1-2, the V gene TRBV12-5, with D perhaps matching TRBD1 (6 bases). This CDR3 spans 16 amino acids. The germline gives CDR1 LGHNT, CDR2 FRNRAP. The germline V and J ends were trimmed by 6 bases and 3 bases, with 20 bases remaining between them. CDR3: CASGSPPGGGHYGYTF. The CDR3 DNA is TGTGCTAGTGGGTCCCCCCCGGGCGGGGGGCACTATGGCTACACCTTC.

The rearrangement joins TRBV6-2 or TRBV6-3 to TRBJ1-1; D might be TRBD1 (6 bases). Trimming took off 2 bases at V and 8 bases at J, with 18 bases between the two ends. The CDR3 spans 15 residues. The germline V gene has CDR1 MNHEY and CDR2 SVGEGT. CDR3 loop: CASSYLRTAWDEAFF. DNA of the CDR3: TGTGCCAGCAGTTACCTACGGACAGCCTGGGACGAAGCTTTCTTT.

This clonotype occurred many times. V and J are TRBV7-2 and TRBJ2-1, with 8 bases identical to TRBD1. The CDR3 runs to 19 residues. V lost 0 bases, J lost 4 bases, and 14 bases stayed unmatched. Germline CDR1 reads SGHTA; CDR2 reads FQGNSA. CDR3 loop: CASSLAGQGSLPLYNEQFF. DNA for the CDR3: TGTGCCAGCAGCTTAGCCGGACAGGGATCACTTCCCTTATACAATGAGCAGTTCTTC.

This clonotype was counted only a few times. The chain has TRBV5-6 and TRBJ1-4; no clear D gene. Germline V CDR1 and CDR2: SGHDT, YYEEEE. Trimming took 2 bases from V and 8 from J, leaving 16 bases between them. There are 15 residues in the CDR3. The CDR3 DNA follows: TGTGCCAGCAGCTTCCAACGGACCCTTACAGAAAAACTGTTTTTT. The encoded protein is CASSFQRTLTEKLFF.

This clonotype came up many times. In DNA, the CDR3 is TGCAGCGAAGCTAGCGGCGGGCCTGAGCAGTTCTTC. It translates to CSEASGGPEQFF. The chain joins TRBV29-1 to TRBJ2-1; 7 nucleotides align to TRBD2. V shed 7 bases, J shed 9 bases, and the junction held 9 bases outside the gene matches. CDR1 SQVTM and CDR2 ANQGSEA come from the germline V gene. There are 12 residues in the CDR3.

The chain carries TRBV7-6 and TRBJ2-3, with D possibly being TRBD1 (6 bases). Trimming pared 6 bases from V and 4 bases from J, leaving 14 bases between. The CDR3 runs to 14 residues. Germline V lookup: CDR1 SGHVS, CDR2 FNYEAQ. The CDR3 nucleotides are TGTGCCAGCAGTCCTCCCAGGGGCCCAGATACGCAGTATTTT. It encodes CASSPPRGPDTQYF.

This CDR3 reads CASSYSPLRAMNTEAFF. CDR3 DNA sequence: TGTGCCAGCAGTTACTCACCGCTTCGGGCGATGAACACTGAAGCTTTCTTT. The chain employs TRBV6-2 or TRBV6-3 and TRBJ1-1; the D is unclear. The CDR3 has 17 amino acids. The V end was cut by 0 bases, the J end by 0 bases, with 14 bases between. The germline V gene has CDR1 MNHEY and CDR2 SVGEGT.

This clonotype has only a few counts. One junction end disagrees with the germline gene, perhaps due to a read error. The chain couples TRBV7-3 to TRBJ2-7, with D unresolved. Germline lookup yields CDR1 SGHTA and CDR2 FQGTGA. The CDR3 runs to 13 residues. As DNA, the CDR3 is TGTGCCAGCAGCTTGGGTAACTCCAACGAGCAGTACTTC. The encoded protein is CASSLGNSNEQYF.